This T cell receptor beta chain was observed in a study of human T cells and chemical hapten exposure. The wider study: Small discrepancies in pooled library volume mainly accounted for the varying TCR yields per sample. General study findings and limits: Compared with pre-sensitization or healthy control sets, expanded TCRs clustered more.

The CDR3 is made up of 14 amino acids. V dropped 3 bases and J dropped 8 bases, with 11 bases sitting between them. The germline V gene has CDR1 LGHDT and CDR2 YNNKEL (reference sequence). TCRdb analysed the RACE reads with MiXCR anew, one entry per CDR3 protein. The sample shows some 340,000 distinct CDR3 sequences, around 7% of them seen only once. On this clonotype itself: Its target is unknown.

Time point defined: patch test 1, 2 weeks after DPC sensitization. Regarding treatment: therapeutic diphenylcyclopropenone sensitization with weekly scalp DPC. Blood was drawn before each patch test was applied. Suited to DPC and affected by alopecia, the donors ranged from 18 to 70 years old. The material sequenced was whole blood, taken in connection with sensitization to the hapten diphenylcyclopropenone (DPC). This sequence was found in a woman younger than 30 with alopecia areata. Some clones in this sample may be carry-over from other donors' samples. V gene TRBV3-1 combines with J gene TRBJ1-6, with D possibly being TRBD1 (5 bases). CDR3 loop: CASSQGRDYSPLHF. CDR3 DNA sequence: TGTGCCAGCAGCCAGGGCAGGGATTATTCACCCCTCCACTTT.